What follows describes a single T cell receptor beta chain. This clone has just one count. The antigen this receptor binds is unknown. It has no much larger one-base neighbor in the sample; base qualities were not kept. This sample is part of a study of shared clonotypes between healthy human individuals (dated by TCRdb to 2020 to 2022). With regard to the full study: Three men and a couple of women, aged 18 to 49 years, made up the cohort. For each donor, CD4 naive and CD4 memory were each run on three plates, CD8 naive on two plates, and CD8 memory on one plate. Blood TCR repertoires of roughly five healthy adults were deeply sequenced to estimate repertoire size and the extent of clonotype sharing between individuals. To increase sequencing depth and limit assay-specific biases, different laboratories used diverse techniques to prepare libraries and sequence TCR repertoires. Per donor, leukapheresis produced somewhere between about 0.85 and 9.5 billion PBMCs. Broader findings and caveats from the paper: Sampling was restricted to blood, and TCR repertoires in tissue are likely to differ from TCR repertoires in blood. Based on pairwise subsampling, the degree of clonotype sharing among donors was expected to be affected by sequencing depth. Incomplete sequencing was indicated by rarefaction of sorted-subset datasets, despite the large sequencing depth. Compared with non-shared clonotypes, clonotypes shared by all four sorted-subset donors had higher generation probabilities. Naive subsets generally had larger estimated clonotype richness than memory subsets did. Roughly 5% of naive CD4, approximately 3.7% of naive CD8, roughly 2.4% of memory CD4, and about 0.4% of memory CD8 clonotypes were shared across several donors. The small number of donors limited the genetic and exposure-history diversity represented.

Using the deep immunoSEQ assay, TCR CDR3 regions were amplified from genomic DNA by multiplex PCR. For each cell subset, the extracted genomic DNA was distributed evenly across all wells of several immunoSEQ 96-well plates, and each plate served as one replicate. For sorted subsets, around 0.2 ug of genomic DNA, equivalent to around 30,000 T cell genomes, went into each replicate PCR. Purified libraries were measured with a Qubit 3.0 fluorometer, size-checked on a Bioanalyzer 2100, and measured again with the KAPA Library Quantification kit. Every immunoSEQ 96-well plate was sequenced on a separate single-read 150-cycle Illumina NextSeq 550 flow cell. The authors' pipeline ran thus. Because the immunoSEQ output held only junctional sequences and lacked quality scores, the filtering could not match the filtering applied to full-length reads. Sequences were annotated with PyIR, a Python wrapper for IgBLAST v1.9, and V/J genes and CDR3 were assigned using IMGT germline references. Any read was removed if the V/J assignment was weak (E-value above 1e-6), the CDR3 was missing, or the read contained stop codons, out-of-frame junctions, or ambiguous translated residues. V3J clonotypes were defined by identical inferred V gene, J gene, and CDR3 amino acid sequence. Percentage overlap between repertoires was calculated by dividing the number of shared unique clonotypes by the size of the smaller repertoire. Repertoire richness was assessed with RTK rarefaction, the Chao1 estimator, and Recon v2.1 estimates of unobserved clonotypes. For all TCRbeta clonotypes obtained by the gDNA method from a handful of donors, generation probabilities were computed with OLGA. TCRdb took this table from immuneACCESS and kept in-frame rearrangements with V and J called. Such tables lack part of the clones; where checked against another copy, unresolved V genes explain under half of the gap, and the rest is unexplained. V, J and clone size are taken as reported in that table, and D and trimming were inferred from the DNA itself. Across this sample there are around 350,000 clones, with about 73% seen only once. Clones ranked in the top ten supply roughly a tenth of the sample.

Healthy HIV-negative adults with no recently reported acute infections or vaccinations were included as donors. Every donor was a Caucasian adult living in Nashville, Tennessee, USA. CD4+ T cells were enriched by magnetic negative selection, after which naive cells were positively selected on CD45RA and the negative fraction was taken as the memory subset. Blood was collected by leukapheresis, and PBMCs were isolated by Ficoll-Histopaque density gradient centrifugation and then cryopreserved in liquid nitrogen vapor phase. Purity and quantity of every magnetically sorted T cell population were checked by analytical flow cytometry. From each sorted fraction, genomic DNA was isolated and quantified by UV absorbance on a Nanodrop 2000c. The TCR was taken from a man aged 25 to 40 in good health. Sequenced: memory CD4+ T cells sorted from blood. What this sample's cell subset or site label stands for: CD45RA-negative fraction.

The CDR3 reads CASSISSGSNQPQHF. Here is the DNA: TGTGCCAGTAGTATTAGTAGTGGCAGCAATCAGCCCCAGCATTTT. The chain was built from TRBV19 and TRBJ1-5, with the D gene not confidently named. Relative to germline, V is 3 bases shorter and J is 1 base shorter, with 10 bases between their ends. The germline V gene (reference sequence) yields LNHDA for CDR1 and SQIVND for CDR2. Measured from the cysteine to the phenylalanine, the CDR3 is 15 residues long. Only the CDR3 DNA stays, 45 bases, in frame from base 1.